One TCR beta chain is described in this entry. The data derive from a study of OX40 agonist ivuxolimab in advanced cancers. This CDR3 spans 14 amino acids. The germline CDR1 and CDR2 sequences are SGHDN and FVKESK. Trimming left V 1 base short and J 4 bases short, with 8 bases between. Assay: immunoSEQ multiplex PCR; the TCRdb copy retains only in-frame clones and omits some. The table has tens of thousands of clones, roughly nine tenths seen once. V and J are TRBV14 and TRBJ2-1; D may match TRBD1 or TRBD2 (5 bases each). The TCR comes from an adult with an advanced solid tumor such as melanoma, head and neck, liver or kidney cancer. Specimen: CD4+ or CD8+ T cells sorted from blood, collected in a trial of the OX40 agonist ivuxolimab. The CDR3 DNA is TGTGCCAGCAGCCAAGTCGGGGCTTACAATGAGCAGTTCTTC. Translated, it gives CASSQVGAYNEQFF.